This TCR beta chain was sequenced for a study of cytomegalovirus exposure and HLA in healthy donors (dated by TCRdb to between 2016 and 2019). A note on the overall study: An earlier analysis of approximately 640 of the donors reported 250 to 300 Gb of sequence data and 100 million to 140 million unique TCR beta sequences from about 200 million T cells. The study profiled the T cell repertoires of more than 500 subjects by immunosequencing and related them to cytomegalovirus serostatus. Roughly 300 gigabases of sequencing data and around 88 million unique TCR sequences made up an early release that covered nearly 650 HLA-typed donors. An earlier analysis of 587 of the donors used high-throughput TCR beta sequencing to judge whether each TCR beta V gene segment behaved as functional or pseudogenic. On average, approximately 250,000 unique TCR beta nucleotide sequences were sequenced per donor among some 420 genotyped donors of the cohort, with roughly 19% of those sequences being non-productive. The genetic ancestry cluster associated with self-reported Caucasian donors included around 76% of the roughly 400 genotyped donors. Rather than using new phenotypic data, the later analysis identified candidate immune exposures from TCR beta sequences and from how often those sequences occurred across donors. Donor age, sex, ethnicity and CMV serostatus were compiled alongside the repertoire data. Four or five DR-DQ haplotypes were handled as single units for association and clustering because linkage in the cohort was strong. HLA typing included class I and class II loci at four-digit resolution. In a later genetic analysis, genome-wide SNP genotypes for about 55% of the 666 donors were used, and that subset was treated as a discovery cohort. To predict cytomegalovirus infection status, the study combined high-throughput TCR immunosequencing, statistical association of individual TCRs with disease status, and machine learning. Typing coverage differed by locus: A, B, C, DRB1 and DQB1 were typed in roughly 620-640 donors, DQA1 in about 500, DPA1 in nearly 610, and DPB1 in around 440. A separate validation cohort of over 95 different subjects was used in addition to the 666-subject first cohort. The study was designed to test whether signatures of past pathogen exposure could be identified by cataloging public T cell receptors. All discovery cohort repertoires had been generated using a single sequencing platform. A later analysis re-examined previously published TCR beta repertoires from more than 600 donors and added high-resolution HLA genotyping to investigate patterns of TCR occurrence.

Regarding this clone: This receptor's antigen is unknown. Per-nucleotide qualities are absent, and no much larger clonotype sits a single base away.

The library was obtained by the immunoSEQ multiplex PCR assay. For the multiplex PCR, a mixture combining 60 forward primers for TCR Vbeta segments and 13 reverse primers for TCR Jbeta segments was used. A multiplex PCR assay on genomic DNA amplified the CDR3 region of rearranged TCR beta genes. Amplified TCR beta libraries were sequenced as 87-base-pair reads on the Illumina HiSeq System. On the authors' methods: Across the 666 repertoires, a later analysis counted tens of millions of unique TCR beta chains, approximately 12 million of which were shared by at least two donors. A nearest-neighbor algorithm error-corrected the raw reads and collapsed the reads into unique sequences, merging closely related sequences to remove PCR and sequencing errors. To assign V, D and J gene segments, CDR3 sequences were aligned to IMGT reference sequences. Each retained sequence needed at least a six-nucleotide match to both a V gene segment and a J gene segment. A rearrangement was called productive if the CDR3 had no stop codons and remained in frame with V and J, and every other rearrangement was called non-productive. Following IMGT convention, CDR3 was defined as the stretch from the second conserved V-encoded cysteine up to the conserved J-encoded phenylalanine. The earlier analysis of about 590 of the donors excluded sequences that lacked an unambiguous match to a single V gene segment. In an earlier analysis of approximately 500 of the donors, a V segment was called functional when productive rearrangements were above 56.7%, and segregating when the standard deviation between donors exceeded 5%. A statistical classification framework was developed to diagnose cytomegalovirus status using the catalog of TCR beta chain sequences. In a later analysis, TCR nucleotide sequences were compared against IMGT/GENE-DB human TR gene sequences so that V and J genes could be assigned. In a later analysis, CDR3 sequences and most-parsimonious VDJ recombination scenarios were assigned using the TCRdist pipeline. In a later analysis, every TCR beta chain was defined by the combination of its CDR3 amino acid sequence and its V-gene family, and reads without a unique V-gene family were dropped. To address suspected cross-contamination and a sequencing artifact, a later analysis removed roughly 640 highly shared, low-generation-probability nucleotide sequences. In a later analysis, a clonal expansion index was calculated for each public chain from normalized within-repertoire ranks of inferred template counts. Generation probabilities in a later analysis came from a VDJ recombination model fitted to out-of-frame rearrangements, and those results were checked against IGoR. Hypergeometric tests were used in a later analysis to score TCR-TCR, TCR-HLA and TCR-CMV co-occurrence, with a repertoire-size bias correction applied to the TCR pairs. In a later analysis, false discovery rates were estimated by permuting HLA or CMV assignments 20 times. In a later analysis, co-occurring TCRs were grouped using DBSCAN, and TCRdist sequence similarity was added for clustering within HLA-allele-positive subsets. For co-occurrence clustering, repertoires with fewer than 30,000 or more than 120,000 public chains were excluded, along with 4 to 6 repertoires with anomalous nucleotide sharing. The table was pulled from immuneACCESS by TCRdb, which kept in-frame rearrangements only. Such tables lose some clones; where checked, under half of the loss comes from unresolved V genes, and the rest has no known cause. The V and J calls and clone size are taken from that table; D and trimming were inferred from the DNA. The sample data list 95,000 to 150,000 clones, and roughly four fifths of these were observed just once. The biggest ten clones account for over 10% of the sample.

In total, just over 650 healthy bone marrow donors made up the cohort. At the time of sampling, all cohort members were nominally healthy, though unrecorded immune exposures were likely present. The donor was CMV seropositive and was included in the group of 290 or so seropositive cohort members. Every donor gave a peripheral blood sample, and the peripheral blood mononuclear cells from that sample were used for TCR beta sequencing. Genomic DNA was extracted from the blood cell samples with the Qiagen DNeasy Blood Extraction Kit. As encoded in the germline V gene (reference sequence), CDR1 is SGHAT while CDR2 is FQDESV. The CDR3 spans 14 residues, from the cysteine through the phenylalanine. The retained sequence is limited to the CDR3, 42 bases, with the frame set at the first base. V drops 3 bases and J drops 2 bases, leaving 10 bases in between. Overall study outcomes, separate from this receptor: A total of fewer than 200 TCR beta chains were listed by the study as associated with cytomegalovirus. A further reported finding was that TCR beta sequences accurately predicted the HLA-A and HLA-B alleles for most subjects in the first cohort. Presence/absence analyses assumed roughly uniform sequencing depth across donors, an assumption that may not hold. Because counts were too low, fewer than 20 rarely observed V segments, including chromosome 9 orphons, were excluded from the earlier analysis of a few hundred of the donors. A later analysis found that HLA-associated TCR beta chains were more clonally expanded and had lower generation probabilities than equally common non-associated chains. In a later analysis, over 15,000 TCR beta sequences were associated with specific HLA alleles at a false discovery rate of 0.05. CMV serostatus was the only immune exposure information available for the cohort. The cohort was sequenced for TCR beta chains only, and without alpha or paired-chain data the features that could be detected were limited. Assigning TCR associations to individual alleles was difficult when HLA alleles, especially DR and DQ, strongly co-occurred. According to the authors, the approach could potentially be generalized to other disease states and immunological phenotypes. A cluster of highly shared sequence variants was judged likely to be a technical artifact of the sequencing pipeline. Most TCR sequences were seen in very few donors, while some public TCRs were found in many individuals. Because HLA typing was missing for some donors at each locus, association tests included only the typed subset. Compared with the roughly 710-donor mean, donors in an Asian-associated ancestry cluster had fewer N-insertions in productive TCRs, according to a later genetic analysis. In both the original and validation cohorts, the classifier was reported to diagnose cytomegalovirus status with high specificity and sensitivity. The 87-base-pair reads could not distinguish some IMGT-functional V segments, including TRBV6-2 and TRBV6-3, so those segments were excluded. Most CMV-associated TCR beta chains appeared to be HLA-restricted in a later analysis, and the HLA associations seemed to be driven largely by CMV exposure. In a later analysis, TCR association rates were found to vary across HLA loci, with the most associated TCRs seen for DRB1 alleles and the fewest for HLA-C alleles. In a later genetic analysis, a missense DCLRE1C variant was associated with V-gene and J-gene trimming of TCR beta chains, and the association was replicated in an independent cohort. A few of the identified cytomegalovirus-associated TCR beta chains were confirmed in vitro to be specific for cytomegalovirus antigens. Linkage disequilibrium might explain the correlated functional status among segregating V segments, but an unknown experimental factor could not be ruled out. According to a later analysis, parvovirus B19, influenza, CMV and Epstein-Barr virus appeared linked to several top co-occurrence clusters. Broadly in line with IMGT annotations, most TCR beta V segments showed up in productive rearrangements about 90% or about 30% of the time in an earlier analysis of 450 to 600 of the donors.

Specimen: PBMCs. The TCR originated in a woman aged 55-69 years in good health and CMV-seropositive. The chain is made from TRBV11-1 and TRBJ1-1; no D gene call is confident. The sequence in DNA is TGTGCCAGCAGCTTTCCCCCAATTAACACTGAAGCTTTCTTT. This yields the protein CASSFPPINTEAFF.